The entry that follows covers one T cell receptor beta chain sequence. This entry comes from a study of blood T cell repertoires in COVID-19. Study overall: Sample material is recorded as cDNA or gDNA derived from T cells, B-cell-depleted T cells, or PBMCs.

TCRdb keeps only in-frame clones here, not all; method: immunoSEQ multiplex PCR. The sample includes around 79,000 clones, 65% to 90% of them seen just once. The CDR3 sequence is 14 residues long. Germline V lookup: CDR1 SGHAT, CDR2 FQNNGV. Trimming took off 0 bases at V and 5 bases at J, with 10 bases between the two ends. The V call is TRBV11-2, the J call TRBJ1-2, with D maybe TRBD1 (5 bases). Sequencing used peripheral blood. The receptor's source is a woman aged 55-70 years with acute or convalescent COVID-19. The CDR3 spells CASSLEPGGYGYTF. Written as DNA, the CDR3 is TGTGCCAGCAGCTTAGAACCCGGGGGGTATGGCTACACCTTC.